The entry below gives a single T cell receptor beta chain sequence along with its context. Which antigen it targets is not known. No much larger clone is present one base from it, and per-base qualities are unavailable. The method was the immunoSEQ multiplex PCR assay. The multiplex PCR relied on a mix of 60 forward primers for TCR Vbeta segments and 13 reverse primers for TCR Jbeta segments. Amplification of the CDR3 region of rearranged TCR beta genes was performed with a multiplex PCR assay on genomic DNA. The amplified TCR beta libraries were sequenced on the Illumina HiSeq System as 87-base-pair reads. In the original analysis: A later analysis tallied approximately 87 million unique TCR beta chains across the 666 repertoires, and about 12 million of those chains were shared by two or more donors. Raw reads were error-corrected and collapsed into unique sequences with a nearest-neighbor algorithm that merged closely related sequences to remove PCR and sequencing errors. Alignment of CDR3 sequences to IMGT reference sequences was used to assign V, D and J gene segments. For a sequence to be retained, a match of at least six nucleotides to both a V gene segment and a J gene segment was required. A rearrangement was called productive if the CDR3 had no stop codons and remained in frame with V and J, and every other rearrangement was called non-productive. CDR3 was defined by IMGT convention, running from the second conserved V-encoded cysteine to the conserved J-encoded phenylalanine. The earlier analysis of approximately 590 of the donors excluded any sequence lacking an unambiguous match to a single V gene segment. In an earlier analysis of some 590 of the donors, a V segment was called functional when productive rearrangements were above 56.7%, and segregating when the standard deviation between donors exceeded 5%. To diagnose cytomegalovirus status from the catalog of TCR beta chain sequences, a statistical classification framework was built. A later analysis assigned V and J genes by comparing TCR nucleotide sequences with IMGT/GENE-DB human TR gene sequences. Using the TCRdist pipeline, a later analysis assigned CDR3 sequences along with most-parsimonious VDJ recombination scenarios. In a later analysis, each TCR beta chain was defined by its CDR3 amino acid sequence together with its V-gene family, and reads lacking a unique V-gene family were excluded. As a way to deal with suspected cross-contamination and a sequencing artifact, a later analysis dropped hundreds of nucleotide sequences that were highly shared and had low generation probability. A later analysis calculated a clonal expansion index for each public chain from normalized within-repertoire ranks of inferred template counts. In a later analysis, generation probabilities were computed using a VDJ recombination model fitted to out-of-frame rearrangements, and the results were checked against IGoR. In a later analysis, hypergeometric tests were used to score TCR-TCR, TCR-HLA and TCR-CMV co-occurrence, with a repertoire-size bias correction applied to TCR pairs. A later analysis estimated false discovery rates by permuting HLA or CMV assignments 20 times. A later analysis grouped co-occurring TCRs with DBSCAN, adding TCRdist sequence similarity when clustering within HLA-allele-positive subsets. Repertoires with fewer than 30,000 or more than 120,000 public chains were left out of co-occurrence clustering, as were about five repertoires with anomalous nucleotide sharing. TCRdb limited this immuneACCESS table to in-frame rearrangements with V and J called. A share of clones is missing; checked studies link under half to unresolved V genes, and the rest is unexplained. For V, J and clone size, that table is used; D and trimming come from the DNA. A total of roughly 140,000 clones appear in this sample, about 75% of them only once. Together, the top ten hold about 1.8% of the sample.

In total, fewer than 750 healthy bone marrow donors made up the cohort. At the time of sampling, every cohort member was nominally healthy, though immune exposures that went unrecorded were likely present. The donor tested CMV seronegative, placing the donor among the 352 seronegative members of the cohort. Every donor gave a peripheral blood sample, and the peripheral blood mononuclear cells from that sample were used for TCR beta sequencing. Genomic DNA extraction from the blood cell samples was performed with the Qiagen DNeasy Blood Extraction Kit. This entry belongs to a study of cytomegalovirus exposure and HLA in healthy donors (dated by TCRdb to about 2017). At the level of the whole study: In an earlier analysis of 587 of the donors, 276 Gb of sequence data and 90 million to 120 million unique TCR beta sequences from 180 million or so T cells were reported. The study aimed to test whether signatures of past pathogen exposure could be identified by cataloging public T cell receptors. A later genetic analysis used genome-wide SNP genotypes for about 60% of the 666 donors, treating that subset as a discovery cohort. Every repertoire in the discovery cohort had been generated on one and the same sequencing platform. Rather than using new phenotypic data, the later analysis identified candidate immune exposures from TCR beta sequences and from how often those sequences occurred across donors. An earlier analysis of about 600 of the donors used high-throughput TCR beta sequencing to judge whether each TCR beta V gene segment behaved as functional or pseudogenic. On average, about 200,000 unique TCR beta nucleotide sequences were sequenced per donor among 398 genotyped donors of the cohort, with roughly 18% of those sequences being non-productive. Roughly 300 gigabases of sequencing data and some 85 million unique TCR sequences were included in an early release covering under 650 HLA-typed donors. The study combined high-throughput TCR immunosequencing, statistical association of individual TCRs with disease status, and machine learning to predict cytomegalovirus infection status. Besides the first cohort of hundreds of subjects, a separate validation cohort made up of around 120 different subjects was used. A later analysis re-examined previously published TCR beta repertoires from just over 650 donors and added high-resolution HLA genotyping to investigate patterns of TCR occurrence. Using immunosequencing, the study profiled T cell repertoires from fewer than 850 subjects and related those repertoires to cytomegalovirus serostatus. Roughly five DR-DQ haplotypes were handled as single units for association and clustering because linkage in the cohort was strong. Both class I and class II loci were covered by HLA typing, at four-digit resolution. Among the approximately 430 genotyped donors, approximately 76% belonged to the genetic ancestry cluster associated with self-reported Caucasian donors. Typing coverage varied by locus: roughly 620-640 donors for A, B, C, DRB1 and DQB1; under 550 for DQA1; some 610 for DPA1; approximately 490 for DPB1. Alongside the repertoire data, information on donor age, sex, ethnicity and CMV serostatus was compiled.

Study-wide conclusions, independent of this receptor: In this cohort, only TCR beta chains were sequenced, and detectable features were limited by the absence of alpha or paired-chain data. A further reported finding was that TCR beta sequences accurately predicted the HLA-A and HLA-B alleles for most subjects in the first cohort. In a later analysis, TCR association rates were found to vary across HLA loci, with the most associated TCRs seen for DRB1 alleles and the fewest for HLA-C alleles. A later analysis found that HLA-associated TCR beta chains were more clonally expanded and had lower generation probabilities than equally common non-associated chains. Because the 87-base-pair reads could not distinguish some IMGT-functional V segments, including TRBV6-2 and TRBV6-3, those segments were excluded. An association between a missense DCLRE1C variant and V-gene and J-gene trimming of TCR beta chains was found in a later genetic analysis and replicated in an independent cohort. At a false discovery rate of 0.05, a later analysis linked 15,000 to 20,000 TCR beta sequences to specific HLA alleles. A later analysis found that most CMV-associated TCR beta chains appeared HLA-restricted, with HLA associations seemingly driven largely by CMV exposure. Assigning TCR associations to individual alleles was difficult when HLA alleles, especially DR and DQ, strongly co-occurred. The presence/absence analyses assumed that sequencing depth was roughly uniform across donors, and that assumption may not be true. Over 15 rarely observed V segments, including chromosome 9 orphons, were excluded from the earlier analysis of about 610 of the donors because counts were too low. Several of the top co-occurrence clusters appeared to be linked to parvovirus B19, influenza, CMV and Epstein-Barr virus, according to a later analysis. Compared with the approximately 670-donor mean, donors in an Asian-associated ancestry cluster had fewer N-insertions in productive TCRs, according to a later genetic analysis. Because HLA typing was missing for some donors at each locus, association tests included only the typed subset. Broadly in line with IMGT annotations, most TCR beta V segments showed up in productive rearrangements about 87% or about 30% of the time in an earlier analysis of 587 of the donors. Cytomegalovirus status was reported to be diagnosed by the classifier with high specificity and sensitivity in both the original and validation cohorts. The study gave a list of 150 to 200 TCR beta chains associated with cytomegalovirus. For the cohort, immune exposure information was limited to CMV serostatus. Correlated functional status among segregating V segments might reflect linkage disequilibrium, but an unknown experimental factor could not be ruled out. Three of the identified cytomegalovirus-associated TCR beta chains were confirmed in vitro to be specific for cytomegalovirus antigens. The sequencing pipeline was judged likely to have produced a cluster of highly shared sequence variants as a technical artifact. It was suggested by the authors that the approach could potentially be generalized to other disease states and immunological phenotypes. Across donors, most TCR sequences were observed very rarely, whereas some public TCRs were present in many individuals.

There are 13 amino acids in the CDR3, from cysteine to phenylalanine inclusive. Only the CDR3 region is kept as DNA, spanning 39 bases read in frame from base 1. Looking up the germline V gene yields CDR1 SNHLY and CDR2 FYNNEI. V is pared back by 5 bases and J by 2 bases, with 9 bases lying between the germline termini. The origin of this receptor is a woman under 40 in good health and CMV-seronegative. Recombination joined TRBV2 with TRBJ2-5, with the D gene too uncertain to name. Sequenced input: PBMCs. The nucleotides are TGTGCCAGCAGTTCGAGGTTTCAAGAGACCCAGTACTTC. Its translation reads: CASSSRFQETQYF.